What follows are 27 T cell receptor beta chains derived from one specimen sequenced in a study of shared clonotypes between healthy human individuals (dated by TCRdb to 2020 to 2021). Library preparation used the immunoSEQ multiplex PCR assay. The immuneACCESS repertoire file appears here via TCRdb, limited to in-frame rearrangements. These files lack a portion of the clones; in checked studies, under half of the deficit traces to unresolved V genes, and the cause of the others is not known. Across this sample there are some 1,400,000 clones, with over 95% seen only once. The ten largest clones add up to 0.95% to 1.5% of the sample. Sequencing was performed on naive CD4+ T cells sorted from blood. The cell subset or site label of this sample denotes: CD45RA+ positively selected. These receptor sequences come from a man aged 25-40 years in good health.

This clone was seen once. This sequence joins TRBV5-6 and TRBJ1-4; TRBD1 might be the D (5 bases). CDR3 length: 13 residues. Trimming shortened V by 2 bases and J by 7 bases, and 9 bases separated the two germline ends. Germline lookup yields CDR1 SGHDT and CDR2 YYEEEE. CDR3 in DNA: TGTGCCAGCAGCTTTGGACAAGCTGAAAAACTGTTTTTT. This codes for CASSFGQAEKLFF.

This chain links TRBV21-1 with TRBJ2-3; the D call in the table, TRBD2, was not verified against the DNA. TRBV21-1 is flagged as a pseudogene. The CDR3 contains 13 residues. CDR3 nucleotide sequence: TGTGCCATCCCTCCGACTAGGAGAGATACGCAGTATTTT. Translation: CAIPPTRRDTQYF.

CDR3 loop: CASSITQRTYEQYF. The CDR3 coding sequence is TGTGCCAGTAGTATTACTCAGAGGACCTACGAGCAGTACTTC. The chain carries TRBV19 and TRBJ2-7; no clear D. CDR1 LNHDA and CDR2 SQIVND come from the germline V gene (reference sequence). The V end lost 3 bases, the J end lost 2 bases, and 11 bases lay between the germline ends. This CDR3 region has 14 residues.

V is TRBV19 and J is TRBJ2-7; 10 nucleotides match TRBD2. This CDR3 region has 15 residues. The V gene's germline CDR1 is LNHDA and CDR2 SQIVND (reference sequence). The junction had 5 bases not matched to a gene; V was cut back by 4 bases and J by 2 bases. The chain's CDR3 is CASSTVAGGTYEQYF. As DNA, the CDR3 is TGTGCCAGTAGTACGGTAGCGGGAGGAACCTACGAGCAGTACTTC.

The chain carries TRBV7-6 and TRBJ2-1; TRBD1 is a possible D gene (5 bases). Germline CDR1 reads SGHVS; CDR2 reads FNYEAQ. Trimming removed 1 base at V and 10 bases at J, with 11 bases between. This CDR3 spans 13 amino acids. The CDR3 protein is CASSLEQAGEQFF. CDR3 in DNA: TGTGCCAGCAGCTTAGAACAGGCTGGGGAGCAGTTCTTC.

The chain joins TRBV18 to TRBJ2-7; the match to TRBD1 covers 9 bases. The CDR3 extends over 16 amino acids. The V gene's germline CDR1 is KGHSH and CDR2 LQKENI. With V trimmed by 1 base and J by 3 bases, 7 bases remained unmatched. The CDR3 DNA reads TGTGCCAGCTCACCACTTCGCCGGACAGGGGACTACGAGCAGTACTTC. Its translation is CASSPLRRTGDYEQYF.

The CDR3 coding sequence is TGTGCCAGCAGCCTAAACAGGGTTAGAGGAAACACCATATATTTT. It yields the protein CASSLNRVRGNTIYF. The chain employs TRBV7-3 and TRBJ1-3; a possible D gene is TRBD1 (6 bases). The germline V gene encodes CDR1 SGHTA and CDR2 FQGTGA. The V and J ends lost 5 bases and 4 bases respectively, with 15 bases between them. The CDR3 covers 15 residues.

The CDR3 loop is CASSQVGGGNTEAFF. The CDR3, as DNA: TGTGCCAGCAGCCAAGTAGGGGGAGGGAACACTGAAGCTTTCTTT. This chain links TRBV14 with TRBJ1-1; D may be TRBD1 (6 bases). CDR3 length: 15 amino acids. CDR1 is SGHDN, CDR2 FVKESK, per germline. V lost 1 base to trimming and J lost 1 base, with 10 bases between them.

V and J are TRBV5-1 and TRBJ1-4; D possibly corresponds to TRBD1 (6 bases). This CDR3 is 15 amino acids long. From germline, CDR1 is SGHRS and CDR2 YFSETQ. V was trimmed by 4 bases and J by 8 bases, leaving 18 bases between them. CDR3 sequence (DNA): TGCGCCAGCAGCCGGGGGGCGCTCGAGAGGGAAAAACTGTTTTTT. Its protein is CASSRGALEREKLFF.

V is TRBV5-4 and J is TRBJ2-1, with a weak D call TRBD1 (5 bases). V lost 0 bases and J 0 bases, leaving 10 bases between the germline ends. The CDR3 covers 16 residues. The germline gives CDR1 SGHNT, CDR2 YYREEE (reference sequence). The CDR3 sequence is CASSLARARSYNEQFF. In nucleotides, the CDR3 is TGTGCCAGCAGCTTGGCCAGGGCCCGCTCCTACAATGAGCAGTTCTTC.

The chain employs TRBV28 and TRBJ1-2; the match to TRBD1 covers 10 bases. CDR1 and CDR2 from the germline V gene are MDHEN and SYDVKM. Trimming cost V 6 bases and J 5 bases; bases outside gene matches: 15. CDR3 length: 17 residues. CDR3 sequence (DNA): TGTGCCAGCAGAGATTTCGGGACAGGGGCCAATCTTTATGGCTACACCTTC. Amino acids: CASRDFGTGANLYGYTF.

This chain uses TRBV4-2 with TRBJ1-5; TRBD1 matches at 9 bases. Per germline, CDR1 LGHNA and CDR2 YNFKEQ. The CDR3 covers 14 residues. V shed 1 base and J 7 bases; nucleotides not matched to a gene: 2. The CDR3 DNA reads as TGTGCCAGCAGCCAAGGGACAGGGGACCAGCCCCAGCATTTT. It yields the protein CASSQGTGDQPQHF.

This clone was counted a single time. The CDR3 loop is CASSQDRGSNTEAFF. In DNA, the CDR3 is TGTGCCAGCAGCCAGGACAGGGGGTCGAACACTGAAGCTTTCTTT. The chain is built from TRBV14 and TRBJ1-1, with TRBD1 matching 10 bases. This CDR3 is built from 15 residues. The V segment lost 3 bases and the J segment 1 base; nucleotides outside the gene matches: 2. CDR1 and CDR2 (germline): SGHDN, FVKESK.

The CDR3 spells CASSENVLAGDSFF. The CDR3 nucleotides read TGTGCCAGCAGTGAAAACGTACTAGCGGGAGATTCGTTCTTC. V usage is TRBV6-1 and J usage is TRBJ2-1, with 11 nucleotides matching TRBD2. The CDR3 has 14 residues. Trimming removed 2 bases from V and 15 bases from J; junction bases left unmatched: 9. The germline gives CDR1 MNHNS, CDR2 SASEGT.

This clone showed up just a few times. Other DNA sequences from this sample encode an identical CDR3 as well. The CDR3 here is CASRGTGGTQPQHF. The CDR3, as DNA: TGTGCCTCTCGGGGGACAGGGGGCACTCAGCCCCAGCATTTT. This sequence joins TRBV27 and TRBJ1-5, with 12 bases lining up with TRBD1. CDR1 and CDR2 (germline): MNHEY, SMNVEV (reference sequence). With 11 bases clipped from V and 6 bases from J, the junction kept 8 bases outside the gene matches. This CDR3 has 14 residues.

This clone occurred once. The V and J genes are TRBV7-2 and TRBJ2-1; D ambiguous. CDR1 and CDR2 from the germline V gene are SGHTA and FQGNSA. This CDR3 is 15 amino acids long. Trimming took 1 base from V and 3 from J, leaving 10 bases between them. CDR3 residues: CASSLDSGSYNEQFF. The CDR3 nucleotides read TGTGCCAGCAGCTTAGACAGTGGTAGCTACAATGAGCAGTTCTTC.

The CDR3 DNA reads TGTGCCAGCAGCTTGTCGCTCAGAAACACCGGGGAGCTGTTTTTT. Its protein product is CASSLSLRNTGELFF. This rearrangement joins TRBV5-6 to TRBJ2-2, with D unresolved. The CDR3 runs to 15 residues. The V end was cut by 1 base, the J end by 2 bases, with 9 bases between. Germline values: CDR1 SGHDT, CDR2 YYEEEE.

V gene TRBV19 combines with J gene TRBJ2-2; 9 bases agree with TRBD1. The junction had 6 bases not matched to a gene; V was cut back by 3 bases and J by 4 bases. CDR1 is LNHDA, CDR2 SQIVND, per germline (reference sequence). The CDR3 covers 16 residues. The CDR3 reads CASSIRDRDSTGELFF. The CDR3 DNA is TGTGCCAGTAGTATTAGGGACAGGGACTCCACCGGGGAGCTGTTTTTT.

A note on this clone: The sample has other DNA sequences that encode this CDR3 too. The chain links TRBV27 to TRBJ2-1; D is perhaps TRBD2 (5 bases). Germline loops: CDR1 MNHEY, CDR2 SMNVEV (reference sequence). The CDR3 covers 13 residues. Trimming took 2 bases from V and 7 from J, leaving 9 bases between them. CDR3 loop: CASSLAGDNEQFF. CDR3 bases: TGTGCCAGCAGTTTAGCGGGCGATAATGAGCAGTTCTTC.

The rearrangement links TRBV9 to TRBJ2-3, with 7 positions matching TRBD2. CDR1 and CDR2 (germline): SGDLS, YYNGEE. CDR3 length equals 15 residues. With V trimmed by 2 bases and J by 2 bases, 5 bases remained unmatched. In DNA, the CDR3 is TGTGCCAGCAGCGTTCTAGCGGCCCCCACAGATACGCAGTATTTT. This codes for CASSVLAAPTDTQYF.

CDR3 nucleotide sequence: TGTGCCAGCAGTGATGGTTATACCTACGAGCAGTACTTC. Protein: CASSDGYTYEQYF. This chain connects TRBV25-1 to TRBJ2-7; D not resolved. Germline loops: CDR1 MGHDK, CDR2 SYGVNS. The CDR3 extends over 13 amino acids. Trimming cost V 3 bases and J 2 bases, with 8 bases left between them.

This clone appeared a single time. The chain combines TRBV13 with TRBJ2-7, with 11 bases matching TRBD2. CDR1 is PRHDT and CDR2 is FYEKMQ in the germline V gene (reference sequence). The V gene end was trimmed by 2 bases and the J gene end by 0 bases; junction bases not matched to a gene: 6. CDR3 size: 17 residues. The chain's CDR3 is CASSLTGLAGGSYEQYF. The CDR3 DNA sequence: TGTGCCAGCAGCTTAACAGGACTAGCGGGTGGCTCCTACGAGCAGTACTTC.

J is TRBJ1-1 and V is TRBV7-2; 8 nucleotides line up with TRBD1. Germline lookup yields CDR1 SGHTA and CDR2 FQGNSA. With V trimmed by 1 base and J by 7 bases, 8 bases remained unmatched. The CDR3 spans 15 residues. CDR3 in amino acids: CASSLVGGQAVEAFF. For the CDR3, the DNA is TGTGCCAGCAGCTTAGTCGGGGGACAGGCGGTTGAAGCTTTCTTT.

This chain connects TRBV7-9 to TRBJ2-1; 10 bases are shared with TRBD2. V shed 0 bases, J shed 4 bases, and the junction held 12 bases outside the gene matches. Germline V lookup: CDR1 SEHNR, CDR2 FQNEAQ (reference sequence). The CDR3 is 19 residues long. The CDR3 loop is CASSLARASGGPVYNEQFF. The CDR3 DNA reads as TGTGCCAGCAGCTTAGCGAGGGCTAGCGGGGGTCCGGTTTACAATGAGCAGTTCTTC.

As concerns this clone: Mismatch with germline at one junction end may stem from a read error. In nucleotides, the CDR3 is TGCGCCGCCGGGACACATGATGAGCAGTTCTTC. This encodes CAAGTHDEQFF. This sequence joins TRBV2 and TRBJ2-1; D perhaps matches TRBD1 (6 bases). The germline gives CDR1 SNHLY, CDR2 FYNNEI. The CDR3 totals 11 residues.

The V and J genes are TRBV2 and TRBJ1-5; a possible D gene is TRBD1 (5 bases). This CDR3 has 11 amino acids. Trimming stripped 8 bases from V and 6 bases from J, with 8 bases between. The germline V gene encodes CDR1 SNHLY and CDR2 FYNNEI. The CDR3 region has the DNA TGTGCCAGCGCCCAGGGTCAGCCCCAGCATTTT. Amino acid sequence: CASAQGQPQHF.

A few counts support this clone. The genes are TRBV6-8 and TRBJ2-7, with D uncertain. CDR1 and CDR2 (germline): MNHGY, SAAAGT. The germline V and J ends were trimmed by 6 bases and 9 bases, with 9 bases remaining between them. The CDR3 is 10 amino acids. For the CDR3, the DNA is TGTGCCAGCAGCCCCCCCGGGCAGTACTTC. It codes for CASSPPGQYF.